Here is one T cell receptor beta chain with its context. As yet, its antigen is unknown. TCRdb reprocessed the 5' RACE reads with MiXCR, giving one entry per CDR3 protein. Seen here are approximately 220,000 distinct CDR3 sequences, about a quarter observed once, and the top ten hold 6.6%. The record originates from a study of CD8 T cells in ankylosing spondylitis. CDR3 length: 14 residues. The germline CDR1 and CDR2 sequences are DFQATT and SNEGSKA (reference sequence). Unmatched junction bases numbered 6, after V lost 2 bases and J lost 4 bases. Study-wide findings and caveats: Clones linked with disease were CD8+ and fairly uncommon in the peripheral blood.

The clonotype comes from a male donor with ankylosing spondylitis or in good health (not recorded which). V is TRBV20-1 and J is TRBJ1-2, with 8 nucleotides matching TRBD1. The sample was blood, either unsorted or a sorted T cell fraction (not recorded which). This CDR3 is CSARPDRVGYGYTF. The CDR3 DNA reads TGCAGTGCTAGACCGGACAGGGTCGGCTATGGCTACACCTTC.